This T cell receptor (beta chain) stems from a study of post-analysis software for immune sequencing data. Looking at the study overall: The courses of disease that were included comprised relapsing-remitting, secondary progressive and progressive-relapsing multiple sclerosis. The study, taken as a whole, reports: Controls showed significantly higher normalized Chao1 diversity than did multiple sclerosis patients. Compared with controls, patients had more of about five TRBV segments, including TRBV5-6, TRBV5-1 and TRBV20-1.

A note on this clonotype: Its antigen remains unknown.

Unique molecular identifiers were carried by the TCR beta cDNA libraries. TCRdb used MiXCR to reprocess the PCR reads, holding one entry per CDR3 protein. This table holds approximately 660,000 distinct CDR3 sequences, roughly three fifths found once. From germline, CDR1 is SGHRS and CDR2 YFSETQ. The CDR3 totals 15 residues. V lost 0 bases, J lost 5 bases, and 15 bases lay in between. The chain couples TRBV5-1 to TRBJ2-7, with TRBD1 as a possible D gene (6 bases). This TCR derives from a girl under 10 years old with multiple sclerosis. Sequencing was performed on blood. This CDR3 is CASSLVAGAQDEQYF. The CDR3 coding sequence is TGCGCCAGCAGCTTGGTCGCAGGGGCCCAAGACGAGCAGTACTTC.